This section outlines one T cell receptor beta chain sequence together with its context. No cognate antigen has been identified for it. The input lacks base qualities; no much larger clone sits a single base away. This entry is derived from a study of identical twins (dated by TCRdb to the mid-2010s). Study-level background: To test whether fetal clonotypes persist, this study deep-sequenced TCR alpha and beta repertoires from monozygotic twins, from unrelated adults of various ages, and from cord blood. To rule out contamination, the twin experiments were replicated at different times with different library preparation protocols. Findings and caveats that apply to the study as a whole: Zero-insertion analyses could be partly confounded by invariant T cells such as MAIT and iNKT, although diverse VJ usage argued against such confounding for most clonotypes. Excess twin sharing in beta out-of-frame sequences was weaker because fewer shared sequences lowered the signal-to-noise ratio. Abundant cord blood beta clonotypes had fewer insertions, young adult naive repertoires showed a similar but weaker trend, and memory repertoires showed no such trend. Recombination models systematically underestimated out-of-frame TCR alpha sharing in monozygotic twins but agreed with sharing between unrelated individuals. Compared with coincidental sharing between unrelated individuals, out-of-frame TCR alpha sequences shared between twins showed an excess of sequences with low generation probability. Because the same donors could not be followed over many years, the conclusions depended on cross-sectional statistical analysis.

All donors were healthy Caucasians. Three pairs of female monozygotic twins, all aged 18 to 29 years, were included in the twin cohort. CD4+ and CD8+ T cell populations were isolated with positive isolation kits from Invitrogen. The CDR3 runs 14 residues from the cysteine to the phenylalanine. Only the CDR3 region is kept as DNA, spanning 42 bases read in frame from base 1. V loses 4 bases, J loses 5 bases, and the germline ends lie 14 bases apart. The germline V gene (reference sequence) supplies CDR1 SEHNR and CDR2 FQNEAQ. Receptors were amplified or captured by 5' RACE. The listed sequencing device is Illumina HiSeq 2000. A universal primer binding site was added through template switching, and the final cDNA carried a unique molecular identifier so that TCR cDNA molecules could be counted accurately. Specific primers in the conserved constant-segment region were used to synthesize first-strand cDNA for TCR alpha and beta chains. To control for contamination, each cDNA library was double barcoded with a SMART-Mk sample barcode plus Illumina barcodes. TruSeq adapter sequences along with Illumina sample barcodes were introduced in two successive PCR steps. The Illumina HiSeq platform was used with custom primers to sequence TCR alpha and beta cDNA libraries. The source study handled its data this way. Raw reads were processed with MiGEC to extract unique molecular identifiers, and MiXCR was used to determine CDR3 positions. Recombination models were inferred per individual with the repgenHMM and IGoR tools using an EM algorithm. Shared clonotypes were analyzed with the tcR package in R, and sharing was normalized by the product of cloneset sizes. Out-of-frame nonproductive sequences were analyzed to study raw recombination free of thymic and clonal selection effects. Through fastp at Q25 and MiXCR, TCRdb rebuilt clones from the public reads, retaining in-frame beta chains. Every distinct CDR3 protein forms one entry, paired with its most common genes and DNA. TCRdb, not the original authors, processed these V and J calls. The sample table lists approximately 350,000 distinct CDR3 sequences, roughly 12% of them with a count of one. Together, the top ten hold around 7.2% of the sample.

These data also formed part of another study, on yellow fever vaccine responses in identical twins. Reported in the second study: According to the authors, the vaccine-induced T cell response in identical twins seemed to be partly convergent and partly specific to each individual. The study precisely tracked vaccine-responding T cell clones in identical twins.

The chain was built from TRBV7-9 and TRBJ2-5, with the D gene too uncertain to name. This receptor was identified in a woman aged 18-29 years in good health. Sequencing used CD8+ T cells sorted from blood. The CDR3 amino acid sequence is: CASSSPSRPETQYF. The DNA is as follows: TGTGCCAGCAGCTCCCCTTCCCGACCCGAGACCCAGTACTTC.